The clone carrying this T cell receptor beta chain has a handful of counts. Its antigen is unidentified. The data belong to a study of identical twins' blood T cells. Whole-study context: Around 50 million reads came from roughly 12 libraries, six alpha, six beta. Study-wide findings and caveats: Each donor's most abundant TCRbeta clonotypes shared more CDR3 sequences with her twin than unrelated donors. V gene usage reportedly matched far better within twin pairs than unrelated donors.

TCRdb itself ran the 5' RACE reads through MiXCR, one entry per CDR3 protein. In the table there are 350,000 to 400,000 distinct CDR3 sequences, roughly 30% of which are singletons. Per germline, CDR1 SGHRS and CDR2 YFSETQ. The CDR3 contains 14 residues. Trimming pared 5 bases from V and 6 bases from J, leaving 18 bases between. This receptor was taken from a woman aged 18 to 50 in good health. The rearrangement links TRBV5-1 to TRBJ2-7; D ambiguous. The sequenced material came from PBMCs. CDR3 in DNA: TGCGCCAGCAGTTGGCTTCGTCCGGGCCTCGAGCAGTACTTC. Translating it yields CASSWLRPGLEQYF.